The present T cell receptor (beta chain) was sequenced within a study of cytomegalovirus exposure and HLA in healthy donors. Points from the study as a whole: The Asian-associated ancestry cluster reportedly had fewer N-insertions than the approximately 650-donor mean in a later analysis. Within a later analysis, the majority of CMV-associated TCR beta chains appeared HLA-restricted.

With respect to this clone: Its specificity is unknown.

Trimming cost V 5 bases and J 0 bases, with 10 bases left between them. CDR1 and CDR2 (germline): GTSNPN, SVGIG (reference sequence). The CDR3 totals 14 residues. At the time of sampling, donors were nominally healthy, though unrecorded immune exposures were likely. The primer mix had 60 Vbeta and 13 Jbeta primers. The repertoire was sequenced with immunoSEQ multiplex PCR; TCRdb's copy has only in-frame clones and lacks some. The repertoire holds roughly 77,000 clones, with around 72% as singletons. The sequence was obtained from a woman aged 35 to 49 in good health and CMV-seropositive. The V and J genes are TRBV30 and TRBJ2-2; TRBD2 might be the D (5 bases). The sample was PBMCs. Here the CDR3 reads CAWVGLSNTGELFF. DNA of the CDR3: TGTGCCTGGGTAGGACTGTCGAACACCGGGGAGCTGTTTTTT.